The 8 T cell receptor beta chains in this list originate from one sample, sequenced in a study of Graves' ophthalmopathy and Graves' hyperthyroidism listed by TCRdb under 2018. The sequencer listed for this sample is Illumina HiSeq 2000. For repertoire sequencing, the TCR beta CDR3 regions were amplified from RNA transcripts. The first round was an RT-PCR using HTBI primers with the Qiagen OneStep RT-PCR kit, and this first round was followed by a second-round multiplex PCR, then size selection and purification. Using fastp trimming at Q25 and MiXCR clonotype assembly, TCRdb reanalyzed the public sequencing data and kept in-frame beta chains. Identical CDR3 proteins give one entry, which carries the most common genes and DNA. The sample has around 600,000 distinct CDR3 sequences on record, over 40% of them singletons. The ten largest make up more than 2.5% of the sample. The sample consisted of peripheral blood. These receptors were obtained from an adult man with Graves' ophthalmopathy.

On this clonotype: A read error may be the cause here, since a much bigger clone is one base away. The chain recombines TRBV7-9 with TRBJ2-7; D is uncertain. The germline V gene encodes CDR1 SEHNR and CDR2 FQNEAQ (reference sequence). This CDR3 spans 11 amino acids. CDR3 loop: CASSPHYEHYF. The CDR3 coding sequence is TGTGCCAGCAGCCCCCATTACGAGCACTACTTC.

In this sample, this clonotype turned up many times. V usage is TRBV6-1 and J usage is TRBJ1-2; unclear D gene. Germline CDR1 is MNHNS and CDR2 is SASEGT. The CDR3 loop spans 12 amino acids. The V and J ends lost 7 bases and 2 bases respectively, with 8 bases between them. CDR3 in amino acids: CASMWQNYGYTF. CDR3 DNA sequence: TGTGCCAGCATGTGGCAGAACTATGGCTACACCTTC.

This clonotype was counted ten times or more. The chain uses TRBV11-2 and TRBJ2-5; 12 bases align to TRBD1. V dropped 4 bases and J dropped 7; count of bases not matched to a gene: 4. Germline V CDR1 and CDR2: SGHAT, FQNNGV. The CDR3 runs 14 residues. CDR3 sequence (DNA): TGTGCCAGCAGCTCCGGGACAGGGGGCACGACCCAGTACTTC. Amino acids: CASSSGTGGTTQYF.

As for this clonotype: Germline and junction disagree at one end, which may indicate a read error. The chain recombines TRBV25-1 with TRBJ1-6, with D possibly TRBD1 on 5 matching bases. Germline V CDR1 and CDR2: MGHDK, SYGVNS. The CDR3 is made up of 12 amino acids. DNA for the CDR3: TGTGCCAGCAACCAGGGTAATTCGCCCCTCCACTTT. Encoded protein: CASNQGNSPLHF.

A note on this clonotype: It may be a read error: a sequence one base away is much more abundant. This chain's CDR3 is CASRRLTGRTGELFF. The CDR3 bases are TGTGCCAGCAGGAGACTAACGGGAAGGACCGGGGAGCTGTTTTTT. The chain is built from TRBV2 and TRBJ2-2; D is perhaps TRBD2 (5 bases). Per the germline V gene, CDR1 is SNHLY and CDR2 is FYNNEI. Trimming shortened V by 6 bases and J by 5 bases, and 16 bases separated the two germline ends. The CDR3 is 15 residues long.

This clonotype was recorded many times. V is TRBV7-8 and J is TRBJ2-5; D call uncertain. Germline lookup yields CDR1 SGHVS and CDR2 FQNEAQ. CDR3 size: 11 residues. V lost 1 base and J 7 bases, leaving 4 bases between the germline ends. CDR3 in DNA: TGTGCCAGCAGCTTAGGTCGGACCCAGTACTTC. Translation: CASSLGRTQYF.

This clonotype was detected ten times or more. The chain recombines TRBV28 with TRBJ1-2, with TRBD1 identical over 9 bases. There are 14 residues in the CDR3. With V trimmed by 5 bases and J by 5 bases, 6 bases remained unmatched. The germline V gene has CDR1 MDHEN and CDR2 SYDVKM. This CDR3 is CASSPGTGWYGYTF. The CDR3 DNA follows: TGTGCCAGCAGTCCTGGGACAGGGTGGTATGGCTACACCTTC.

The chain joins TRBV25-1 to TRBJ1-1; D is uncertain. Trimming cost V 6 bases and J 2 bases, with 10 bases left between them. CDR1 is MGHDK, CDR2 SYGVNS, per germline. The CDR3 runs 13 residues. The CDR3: CASSAPDNTEAFF. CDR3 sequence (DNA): TGTGCCAGCAGCGCGCCCGATAACACTGAAGCTTTCTTT.